Each of the 32 T cell receptor beta chains below was sequenced from the same sample in a study of sequential checkpoint blockade in melanoma. Treatment specified: randomized to nivolumab then ipilimumab (arm A) or the reverse (arm B). TCRdb's copy holds only in-frame clones and misses some; the assay was immunoSEQ multiplex PCR. The sample yields under 3,500 clones, 20% to 25% seen once. Specimen: tumor tissue (inferred from file names), collected from a patient given nivolumab and ipilimumab in sequence. These receptors were obtained from a human patient with melanoma. Some clones in this sample may be carry-over from other donors' samples.

This clone was detected a few times. J is TRBJ2-2 and V is TRBV11-3, with 7 bases matching TRBD1. The CDR3 has 17 residues. After removal of 3 bases from V and 3 bases from J, the junction contained 10 bases not matched to a gene. The germline CDR1 and CDR2 sequences are SGHNT and YENEEA. The CDR3 DNA reads TGTGCCAGCAGCTTGATCGCCTCGGGACAGTACACCGGGGAGCTGTTTTTT. Amino acids: CASSLIASGQYTGELFF.

This clone was observed a few times. The chain links TRBV5-1 to TRBJ2-2, with a weak D call TRBD1 (6 bases). The V gene lost 0 bases and the J gene lost 0 bases, with 12 bases spanning the gap. Per germline, CDR1 SGHRS and CDR2 YFSETQ. This CDR3 is built from 17 residues. The CDR3 DNA reads TGCGCCAGCAGCTTGGGGGCAGGGGCTCCGAACACCGGGGAGCTGTTTTTT. It specifies CASSLGAGAPNTGELFF. Based on the CDR3 plus reference TRBV5-1 and TRBJ2-2, the full variable domain is KAGVTQTPRYLIKTRGQQVTLSCSPISGHRSVSWYQQTPGQGLQFLFEYFSETQRNKGNFPGRFSGRQFSNSRSEMNVSTLELGDSALYLCASSLGAGAPNTGELFFGEGSRLTVL.

J is TRBJ2-7 and V is TRBV6-8, with D uncertain. V lost 6 bases, J lost 9 bases, and 18 bases lay in between. Looked up from germline, CDR1 is MNHGY and CDR2 is SAAAGT. The CDR3 covers 13 residues. The CDR3 DNA is TGTGCCAGCAGCCTCTCGCATTTACCTGGGCAGTACTTC. This translates into CASSLSHLPGQYF.

The CDR3 loop is CASNRQVGEKLFF. CDR3 nucleotides: TGTGCCAGTAATAGGCAGGTCGGTGAAAAACTGTTTTTT. This chain joins TRBV19 and TRBJ1-4; D ambiguous. The germline CDR1 and CDR2 sequences are LNHDA and SQIVND (reference sequence). The CDR3 loop spans 13 amino acids. V was cut by 7 bases and J by 7 bases, with 13 bases left in between.

CDR3 nucleotides: TGTGCCAGTAGTGGAAGACAGGGGAGGAATTCACCCCTCCACTTT. Translating it yields CASSGRQGRNSPLHF. The chain couples TRBV19 to TRBJ1-6; 8 bases align to TRBD1. This CDR3 has 15 residues. Germline CDR1 and CDR2: LNHDA and SQIVND (reference sequence). The J segment lost 7 bases and the V segment lost 5 bases, leaving 7 bases of the junction unmatched. Together with reference TRBV19 and TRBJ1-6, the CDR3 gives the full variable domain: DGGITQSPKYLFRKEGQNVTLSCEQNLNHDAMYWYRQDPGQGLRLIYYSQIVNDFQKGDIAEGYSVSREKKESFPLTVTSAQKNPTAFYLCASSGRQGRNSPLHFGNGTRLTVT.

V gene TRBV11-3 combines with J gene TRBJ2-3; 9 bases agree with TRBD2. CDR1 and CDR2 from the germline V gene are SGHNT and YENEEA. J was trimmed by 1 base and V by 0 bases; bases with no gene match: 11. The CDR3 spans 19 residues. The CDR3 region has the DNA TGTGCCAGCAGCTTAGATCTAACGGGACTAGCTGAGCGCACAGATACGCAGTATTTT. This encodes CASSLDLTGLAERTDTQYF.

In its sample, this clone was seen a few times. The chain uses TRBV10-3 and TRBJ1-5; the D is unclear. This CDR3 comprises 15 residues. Trimming pared 0 bases from V and 6 bases from J, leaving 12 bases between. Germline loops: CDR1 ENHRY, CDR2 SYGVKD. In DNA form, the CDR3 reads TGTGCCATCAGTGAGTCGGAGGAGGGCGGTCAGCCCCAGCATTTT. It specifies CAISESEEGGQPQHF.

This clone ranks as medium-sized (0.01 to 0.1%). This chain uses TRBV11-3 with TRBJ2-7; D is unresolved. Germline V gene lookup returns CDR1 SGHNT and CDR2 YENEEA. This CDR3 comprises 14 residues. Deletions cut 3 bases from V and 3 bases from J, with 12 bases between. CDR3 sequence (DNA): TGTGCCAGCAGCTTGCCTTCGGGCGTCTACGAGCAGTACTTC. Amino acid sequence: CASSLPSGVYEQYF.

This clone was picked up a small number of times. The gene calls are TRBV30 and TRBJ1-4; 7 bases fit TRBD1. The CDR3 has 17 amino acids. Germline V gene sequence: CDR1 GTSNPN, CDR2 SVGIG (reference sequence). Trimming at V came to 4 bases and at J to 6 bases, leaving 17 bases not matched to a gene. The CDR3 bases are TGTGCCTGGACGCCCGGAGGGGTGACAGGGTTAGATGAAAAACTGTTTTTT. This encodes CAWTPGGVTGLDEKLFF.

The chain carries TRBV6-8 and TRBJ1-1, with D perhaps TRBD1 (5 bases). Trimming shortened V by 2 bases and J by 4 bases, and 11 bases separated the two germline ends. Germline CDR1 MNHGY, CDR2 SAAAGT. The CDR3 is 14 amino acids. CDR3 sequence reads: CASSYRGTGTEAFF. CDR3 nucleotides: TGTGCCAGCAGTTACCGGGGCACGGGCACTGAAGCTTTCTTT.

Many counts were recorded for this clone. The gene calls are TRBV11-3 and TRBJ2-7; TRBD1 or TRBD2 may be the D gene (5 bases each). The CDR3 extends over 15 amino acids. Germline CDR1 reads SGHNT; CDR2 reads YENEEA. V lost 4 bases and J 0 bases, leaving 13 bases between the germline ends. The CDR3 DNA is TGTGCCAGCAGCTCGTCTGGGACCCGCTCCTACGAGCAGTACTTC. Translated, it gives CASSSSGTRSYEQYF.

By its share, this clone is medium-sized. V usage is TRBV4-1 and J usage is TRBJ1-1, with TRBD1 identical over 7 bases. After removal of 4 bases from V and 6 bases from J, the junction contained 8 bases not matched to a gene. The CDR3 is 14 amino acids. Germline CDR1 reads MGHRA; CDR2 reads YSYEKL. The CDR3 is CASSRTTGMAEAFF. CDR3 bases: TGCGCCAGCAGCCGGACGACAGGGATGGCTGAAGCTTTCTTT.

In this sample, this clone turned up many times. The rearrangement uses TRBV11-3 and TRBJ2-3; tentative D call: TRBD2 (6 bases). The CDR3 has 15 amino acids. Trimming cost V 2 bases and J 0 bases, with 9 bases left between them. The germline V gene has CDR1 SGHNT and CDR2 YENEEA. The DNA of the CDR3 is TGTGCCAGCAGCTTACGGCGGGGAAGCACAGATACGCAGTATTTT. Encoded protein: CASSLRRGSTDTQYF.

This clone showed up many times. This chain connects TRBV11-3 to TRBJ2-3, with 10 bases that match TRBD1. This CDR3 region has 15 residues. Germline CDR1 and CDR2: SGHNT and YENEEA. Unmatched junction bases numbered 7, after V lost 4 bases and J lost 6 bases. The CDR3, as DNA: TGTGCCAGCAGCTCGGGACAGGGGAAAGGTGATACGCAGTATTTT. Amino acids: CASSSGQGKGDTQYF. The full variable domain, completed using reference TRBV11-3 and TRBJ2-3, is EAGVVQSPRYKIIEKKQPVAFWCNPISGHNTLYWYLQNLGQGPELLIRYENEEAVDDSQLPKDRFSAERLKGVDSTLKIQPAELGDSAVYLCASSSGQGKGDTQYFGPGTRLTVL.

This clone was seen repeatedly, ten times or more. V gene TRBV11-3 combines with J gene TRBJ1-6, with 10 bases aligning to TRBD1. The CDR3 totals 16 residues. Germline values: CDR1 SGHNT, CDR2 YENEEA. After removal of 3 bases from V and 9 bases from J, the junction contained 8 bases not matched to a gene. The CDR3 sequence is CASSFTGTGDGSPLHF. In nucleotides, the CDR3 is TGTGCCAGCAGCTTCACCGGGACAGGGGACGGTTCACCCCTCCACTTT.

This clone has only a few counts. This chain links TRBV19 with TRBJ1-4, with D tentatively TRBD1 (6 bases). The V end was cut by 5 bases, the J end by 6 bases, with 13 bases between. This CDR3 has 14 amino acids. Germline V gene lookup returns CDR1 LNHDA and CDR2 SQIVND (reference sequence). This CDR3 reads CASSPQGGYEKLFF. As DNA, the CDR3 is TGTGCCAGTAGTCCACAGGGAGGGTATGAAAAACTGTTTTTT.

This clone was observed a few times. V gene TRBV19 combines with J gene TRBJ1-4; 7 bases line up with TRBD1. Germline lookup yields CDR1 LNHDA and CDR2 SQIVND (reference sequence). The CDR3 is 15 residues long. J was trimmed by 4 bases and V by 5 bases; bases with no gene match: 7. The CDR3 is CASSPQDRINEKLFF. The CDR3 region has the DNA TGTGCCAGTAGTCCCCAGGACAGGATTAATGAAAAACTGTTTTTT.

This clone is large in the sample. The chain carries TRBV6-8 and TRBJ2-2; 9 nucleotides match TRBD1. CDR3 length equals 17 residues. Trimming cost V 5 bases and J 5 bases; bases outside gene matches: 12. Looked up from germline, CDR1 is MNHGY and CDR2 is SAAAGT. Here the CDR3 DNA reads TGTGCCAGCAGTCCTTCCCGGGACAGGGTTTCAACCGGGGAGCTGTTTTTT. Its translation is CASSPSRDRVSTGELFF.

The rearrangement uses TRBV19 and TRBJ1-5; possible D gene TRBD1, 6 bases. The CDR3 loop spans 14 amino acids. Trimming took 7 bases from V and 6 from J, leaving 16 bases between them. Germline CDR1 is LNHDA and CDR2 is SQIVND (reference sequence). CDR3 region: CASNPGQQGQPQHF. The DNA of the CDR3 is TGTGCCAGTAACCCAGGACAGCAGGGTCAGCCCCAGCATTTT. Variable domain in full (rest from reference TRBV19 and TRBJ1-5): DGGITQSPKYLFRKEGQNVTLSCEQNLNHDAMYWYRQDPGQGLRLIYYSQIVNDFQKGDIAEGYSVSREKKESFPLTVTSAQKNPTAFYLCASNPGQQGQPQHFGDGTRLSIL.

This rearrangement joins TRBV15 to TRBJ1-5; tentative D call: TRBD1 (6 bases). V lost 3 bases and J 6 bases, leaving 15 bases between the germline ends. Germline V gives CDR1 LNHNV, CDR2 YYDKDF (reference sequence). The CDR3 runs to 15 residues. The CDR3 region has the DNA TGTGCCACCAGCAGTCGGAGGGGGGGCGGTCAGCCCCAGCATTTT. Translating it yields CATSSRRGGGQPQHF. The whole variable domain, remainder taken from reference TRBV15 and TRBJ1-5, is DAMVIQNPRYQVTQFGKPVTLSCSQTLNHNVMYWYQQKSSQAPKLLFHYYDKDFNNEADTPDNFQSRRPNTSFCFLDIRSPGLGDTAMYLCATSSRRGGGQPQHFGDGTRLSIL.

Ten or more counts support this clone. The V and J genes are TRBV7-6 and TRBJ1-2; D gene uncertain. Germline CDR1 reads SGHVS; CDR2 reads FNYEAQ. CDR3 length equals 18 residues. Between the trimmed V and J ends, which lost 1 base and 0 bases, there was a span of 18 bases. In nucleotides, the CDR3 is TGTGCCAGCAGCTTAGAAGCGGGCATCCTCTCTCCTAACTATGGCTACACCTTC. This gives the protein CASSLEAGILSPNYGYTF.

This clone was seen a few times. This chain links TRBV14 with TRBJ2-5; TRBD2 matches 12 bases. Trimming took 4 bases from V and 2 from J; bases not matched to a gene: 2. CDR1 SGHDN and CDR2 FVKESK come from the germline V gene. This CDR3 comprises 15 residues. The DNA of the CDR3 is TGTGCCAGCAGCCCCGGACTAGCGGGGCAAGAGACCCAGTACTTC. Its protein is CASSPGLAGQETQYF.

This clone was detected only a few times. The chain is built from TRBV11-3 and TRBJ1-2; tentatively, D is TRBD1 (6 bases). The V end lost 1 base, the J end lost 4 bases, and 16 bases lay between the germline ends. Germline lookup yields CDR1 SGHNT and CDR2 YENEEA. This CDR3 has 16 residues. The CDR3 spells CASSLVGRGPLYGYTF. Here the CDR3 DNA reads TGTGCCAGCAGCTTAGTGGGACGGGGGCCCCTCTATGGCTACACCTTC.

This chain connects TRBV1 to TRBJ2-1. TRBV1 is described as a pseudogene. This CDR3 contains 12 residues. The CDR3 region is CTSSQFGCEQFF. The CDR3 coding sequence is TGCACCAGCAGCCAGTTTGGTTGTGAGCAGTTCTTC.

In this sample, this clone is medium-sized. V is TRBV11-3 and J is TRBJ2-1; a weak D match, TRBD1 (7 bases). The CDR3 is 16 residues long. The germline V gene has CDR1 SGHNT and CDR2 YENEEA. V was cut by 3 bases and J by 3 bases, with 15 bases left in between. CDR3 residues: CASSLKGQGGYNEQFF. The CDR3 nucleotides are TGTGCCAGCAGCTTGAAAGGTCAGGGGGGCTACAATGAGCAGTTCTTC.

This clone turned up a few times. This chain connects TRBV6-8 to TRBJ1-2; maybe TRBD1 (5 bases). Looked up from germline, CDR1 is MNHGY and CDR2 is SAAAGT. The V end was cut by 2 bases, the J end by 4 bases, with 14 bases between. The CDR3 extends over 15 amino acids. CDR3 amino acids: CASSYTQGVGYGYTF. Written as DNA, the CDR3 is TGTGCCAGCAGTTACACCCAAGGGGTTGGCTATGGCTACACCTTC.

This clone occurred a few times. V usage is TRBV6-8 and J usage is TRBJ1-4; TRBD1 aligns across 9 bases. The CDR3 has 15 residues. J gave up 7 bases and V 2 bases, and 5 bases lay outside the gene matches. The germline gives CDR1 MNHGY, CDR2 SAAAGT. CDR3: CASSYVGQGFEKLFF. The CDR3 coding sequence is TGTGCCAGCAGTTACGTGGGACAGGGTTTTGAAAAACTGTTTTTT.

J is TRBJ2-5 and V is TRBV19, with 11 positions matching TRBD1. CDR3 length: 15 amino acids. Germline-derived CDR1 and CDR2 are LNHDA and SQIVND (reference sequence). The V gene end was trimmed by 7 bases and the J gene end by 5 bases; junction bases not matched to a gene: 9. The CDR3 region is CASKPGQGVGETQYF. The CDR3, as DNA: TGTGCCAGTAAACCGGGACAGGGGGTTGGGGAGACCCAGTACTTC.

Worth noting for this clone: At one of its ends the junction is not consistent with the germline gene, which may arise from a read error. The CDR3: CASSDSQNTEAFF. The CDR3 DNA sequence: TGTGCCAGCAGTGACTCACAGAACACTGAAGCTTTCTTT. The chain joins TRBV6-8 to TRBJ1-1; D gene uncertain. Germline CDR1 MNHGY, CDR2 SAAAGT. This CDR3 has 13 amino acids.

This clone showed up just a few times. V and J are TRBV6-8 and TRBJ1-2; D gene ambiguous. Germline V gives CDR1 MNHGY, CDR2 SAAAGT. The CDR3 length is 12 residues. V was pared by 10 bases and J by 4 bases, with 13 bases between. CDR3 protein: CAIGDRLYGYTF. The CDR3 nucleotides are TGTGCCATCGGAGACCGACTCTATGGCTACACCTTC.

The J gene is TRBJ1-1, the V gene TRBV30; TRBD1 might be the D (5 bases). There are 13 residues in the CDR3. Per the germline V gene, CDR1 is GTSNPN and CDR2 is SVGIG (reference sequence). Trimming shortened V by 8 bases and J by 2 bases, and 15 bases separated the two germline ends. The CDR3 DNA sequence: TGTGCCGGGACTCGGGACTCCAACACTGAAGCTTTCTTT. It is translated as CAGTRDSNTEAFF.

V usage is TRBV5-1 and J usage is TRBJ2-2; possibly TRBD1 for D (5 bases). The V gene's germline CDR1 is SGHRS and CDR2 YFSETQ. V shed 9 bases and J shed 1 base, with 16 bases lying between them. This CDR3 has 15 amino acids. CDR3 region: CATGTGQRNTGELFF. The CDR3 DNA sequence: TGCGCCACCGGAACAGGACAACGGAACACCGGGGAGCTGTTTTTT.